Listed here are 3 T cell receptor beta chains from one sample, sequenced in a study of blood T cell repertoires in COVID-19. The assay was immunoSEQ multiplex PCR, and TCRdb's table has in-frame clones only and misses some. The sample lists fewer than 250,000 clones, 85% occurring once. What was sequenced was PBMCs or T cells enriched from blood (not recorded which). Receptor source: a woman between 50 and 59 years old with acute COVID-19.

This clone has only one observation. The gene calls are TRBV5-4 and TRBJ1-2; 8 bases are a match to TRBD1. The V segment lost 4 bases and the J segment 2 bases; nucleotides outside the gene matches: 4. The CDR3 totals 14 residues. Germline CDR1 SGHNT, CDR2 YYREEE (reference sequence). CDR3 sequence (DNA): TGTGCCAGCAGCGCCTGGGACAGGAACTATGGCTACACCTTC. As protein: CASSAWDRNYGYTF.

The chain links TRBV20-1 to TRBJ1-1; no reliable D call. This CDR3 has 11 residues. Germline-derived CDR1 and CDR2 are DFQATT and SNEGSKA (reference sequence). V lost 6 bases and J lost 5, with 10 bases in between. The CDR3, as DNA: TGCAGTGCAAGGTGGAGGACTGAAGCTTTCTTT. The encoded protein is CSARWRTEAFF.

In the case of this clone: The junction departs from the called germline gene at one end, perhaps through a read error. The sample carries other DNA sequences with the same CDR3. This chain uses TRBV9 with TRBJ2-2; 9 bases are shared with TRBD2. CDR1 and CDR2 from the germline V gene are SGDLS and YYNGEE. The CDR3 runs 17 residues. Written as DNA, the CDR3 is TGCGCCCGCCGCGTAGCGGCGGGGGGGCCTAGTGCCGGGGAGCTGTTTTTT. Translation: CARRVAAGGPSAGELFF. The full variable domain, its missing parts supplied by reference TRBV9 and TRBJ2-2, is DSGVTQTPKHLITATGQRVTLRCSPRSGDLSVYWYQQSLDQGLQFLIQYYNGEERAKGNILERFSAQQFPDLHSELNLSSLELGDSALYFCARRVAAGGPSAGELFFGEGSRLTVL.